This TCR beta chain comes out of a study of cytomegalovirus exposure and HLA in healthy donors. Primers for the PCR totalled 60 Vbeta and 13 Jbeta. Only in-frame clones appear in the TCRdb table, and some are missing; sequencing was by immunoSEQ multiplex PCR. The sample lists 150,000 to 200,000 clones, approximately 71% occurring once. On this clone: Its target is unknown.

Germline CDR1 reads SGHVS; CDR2 reads FNYEAQ. The CDR3 spans 13 residues. J was trimmed by 8 bases and V by 5 bases; bases with no gene match: 8. Study observations and caveats: The investigators catalogued under 200 TCR beta chains as cytomegalovirus-associated. A few V segments could not be told apart, such as TRBV6-2 and TRBV6-3, and were left out. In an earlier analysis, productive rearrangement rates for most beta V segments clustered near 87% or 30%.

This clonotype was obtained from a girl aged 5-17 years in good health and CMV-seronegative. Sequencing input: PBMCs. This sequence joins TRBV7-6 and TRBJ1-2; TRBD1 matches at 7 bases. In nucleotides, the CDR3 is TGTGCCAGCAGCGCTACAGGGGAAGGAGGCTACACCTTC. Its translation: CASSATGEGGYTF.